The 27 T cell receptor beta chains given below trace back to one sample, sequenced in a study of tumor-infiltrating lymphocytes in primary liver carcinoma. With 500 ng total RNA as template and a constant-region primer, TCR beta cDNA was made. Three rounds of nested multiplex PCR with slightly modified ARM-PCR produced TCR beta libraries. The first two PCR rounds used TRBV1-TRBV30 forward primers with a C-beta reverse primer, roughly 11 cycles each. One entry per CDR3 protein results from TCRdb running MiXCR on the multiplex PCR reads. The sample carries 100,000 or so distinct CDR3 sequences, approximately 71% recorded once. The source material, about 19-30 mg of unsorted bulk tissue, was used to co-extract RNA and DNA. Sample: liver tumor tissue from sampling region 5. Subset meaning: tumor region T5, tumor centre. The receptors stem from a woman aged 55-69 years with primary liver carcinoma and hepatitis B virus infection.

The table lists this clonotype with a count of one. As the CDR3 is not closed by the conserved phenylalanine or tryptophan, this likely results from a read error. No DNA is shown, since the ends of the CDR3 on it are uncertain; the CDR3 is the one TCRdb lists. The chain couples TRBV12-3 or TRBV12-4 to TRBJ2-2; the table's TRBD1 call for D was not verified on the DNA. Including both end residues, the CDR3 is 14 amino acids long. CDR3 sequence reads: CASSLDTLGGELFS.

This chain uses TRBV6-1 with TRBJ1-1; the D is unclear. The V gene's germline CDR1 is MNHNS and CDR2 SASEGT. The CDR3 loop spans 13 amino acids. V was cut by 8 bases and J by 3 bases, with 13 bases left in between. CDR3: CASGSCRDTEAFF. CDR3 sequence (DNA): TGTGCCAGCGGTTCTTGCAGAGACACTGAAGCTTTCTTT.

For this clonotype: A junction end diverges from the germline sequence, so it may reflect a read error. The CDR3 region is CSARGGRNTGELFF. Here the CDR3 DNA reads TGCAGCGCCAGGGGCGGGAGAAACACCGGAGAGCTGTTTTTT. V is TRBV29-1 and J is TRBJ2-2, with D maybe TRBD2 (7 bases). Germline values: CDR1 SQVTM, CDR2 ANQGSEA. CDR3 length equals 14 residues.

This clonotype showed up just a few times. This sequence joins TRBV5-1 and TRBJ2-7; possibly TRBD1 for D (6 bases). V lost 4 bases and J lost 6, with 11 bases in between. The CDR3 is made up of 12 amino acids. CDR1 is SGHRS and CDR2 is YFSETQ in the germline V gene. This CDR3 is CASSRDTVEQYF. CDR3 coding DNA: TGCGCCAGCAGCCGGGACACCGTCGAGCAGTACTTC.

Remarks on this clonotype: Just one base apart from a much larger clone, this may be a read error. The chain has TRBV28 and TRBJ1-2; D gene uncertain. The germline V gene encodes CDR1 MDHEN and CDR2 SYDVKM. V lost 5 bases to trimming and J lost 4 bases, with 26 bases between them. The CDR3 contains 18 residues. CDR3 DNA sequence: TGTGCCAGCAGTCAAAGATCGCTTGCGGCCCCGGTTGGCTATGGCTACACCTTC. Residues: CASSQRSLAAPVGYGYTF.

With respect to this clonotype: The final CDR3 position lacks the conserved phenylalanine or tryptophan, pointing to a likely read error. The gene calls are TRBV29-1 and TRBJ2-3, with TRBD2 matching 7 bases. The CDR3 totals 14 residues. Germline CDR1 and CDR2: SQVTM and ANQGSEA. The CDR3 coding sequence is TGCAACGTGTCGGGGCGGGGGATCACAGATACGCAGTATGTT. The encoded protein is CNVSGRGITDTQYV.

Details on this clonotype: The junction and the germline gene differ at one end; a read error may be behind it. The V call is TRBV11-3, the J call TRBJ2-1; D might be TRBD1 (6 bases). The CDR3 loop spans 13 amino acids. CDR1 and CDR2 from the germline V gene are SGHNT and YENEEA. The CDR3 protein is CDSSAGDYNEQFF. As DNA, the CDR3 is TGTGACAGCAGTGCAGGGGACTACAATGAGCAGTTCTTC.

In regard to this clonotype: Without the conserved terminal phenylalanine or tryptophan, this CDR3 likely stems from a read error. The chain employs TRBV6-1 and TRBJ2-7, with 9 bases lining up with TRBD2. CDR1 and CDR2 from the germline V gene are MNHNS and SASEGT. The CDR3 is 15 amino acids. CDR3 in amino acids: CASRFFSGSSYEQYS. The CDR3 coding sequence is TGTGCAAGCAGATTCTTTAGCGGGAGCTCCTACGAGCAGTACTCC.

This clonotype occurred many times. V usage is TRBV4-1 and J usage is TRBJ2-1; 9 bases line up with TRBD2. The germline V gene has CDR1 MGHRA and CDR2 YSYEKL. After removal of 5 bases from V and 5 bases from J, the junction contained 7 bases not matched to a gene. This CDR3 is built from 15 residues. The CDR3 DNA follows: TGCGCCAGCAGCTTGCTAGCGGGGTCTAACAATGAGCAGTTCTTC. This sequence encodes CASSLLAGSNNEQFF.

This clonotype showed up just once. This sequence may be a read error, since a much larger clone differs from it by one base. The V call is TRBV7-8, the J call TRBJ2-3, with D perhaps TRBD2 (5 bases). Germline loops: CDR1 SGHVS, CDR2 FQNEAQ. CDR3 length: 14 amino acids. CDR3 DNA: TGTGCCACCAGCTTAGCGTGGCACTTGAATACGCAGTATTTT. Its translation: CATSLAWHLNTQYF.

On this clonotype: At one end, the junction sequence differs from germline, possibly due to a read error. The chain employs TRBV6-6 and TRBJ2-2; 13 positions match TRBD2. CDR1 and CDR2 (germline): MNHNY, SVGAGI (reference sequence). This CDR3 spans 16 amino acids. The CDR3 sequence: CTSSSKGLAGTGGLFF. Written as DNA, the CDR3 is TGTACCAGCAGTTCCAAGGGACTAGCGGGAACCGGGGGACTGTTTTTT.

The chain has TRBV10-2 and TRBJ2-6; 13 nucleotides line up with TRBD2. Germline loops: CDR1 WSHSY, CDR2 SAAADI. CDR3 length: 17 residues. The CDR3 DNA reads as TGCGTCATTGAGGGACTAGCGGGGTTCTCTGGGGCCAACGTCCTGACTTTC. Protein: CVIEGLAGFSGANVLTF.

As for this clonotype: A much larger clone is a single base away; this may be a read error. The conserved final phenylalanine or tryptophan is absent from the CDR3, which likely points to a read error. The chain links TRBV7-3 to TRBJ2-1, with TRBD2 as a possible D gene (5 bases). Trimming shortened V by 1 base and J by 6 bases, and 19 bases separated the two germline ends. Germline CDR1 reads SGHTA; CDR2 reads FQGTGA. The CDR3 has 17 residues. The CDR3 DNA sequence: TGTGCCAGCAGCTTAAAGTCTGGTCTAGCTTCGAGCAATGAGCAGTTCTAC. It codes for CASSLKSGLASSNEQFY.

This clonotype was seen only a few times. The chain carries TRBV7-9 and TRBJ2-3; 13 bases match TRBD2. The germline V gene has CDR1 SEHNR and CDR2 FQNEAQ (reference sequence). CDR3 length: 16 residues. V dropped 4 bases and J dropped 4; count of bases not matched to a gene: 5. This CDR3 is CASSSGLAGVADTQYF. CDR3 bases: TGTGCCAGCAGCTCCGGACTAGCGGGAGTAGCAGATACGCAGTATTTT.

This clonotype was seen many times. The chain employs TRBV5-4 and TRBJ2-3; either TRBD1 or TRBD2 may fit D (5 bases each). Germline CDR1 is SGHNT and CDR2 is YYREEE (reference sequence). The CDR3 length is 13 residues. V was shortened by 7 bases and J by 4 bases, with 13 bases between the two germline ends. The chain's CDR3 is CASQGPLADTQYF. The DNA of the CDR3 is TGTGCCAGCCAGGGACCTTTGGCAGATACGCAGTATTTT.

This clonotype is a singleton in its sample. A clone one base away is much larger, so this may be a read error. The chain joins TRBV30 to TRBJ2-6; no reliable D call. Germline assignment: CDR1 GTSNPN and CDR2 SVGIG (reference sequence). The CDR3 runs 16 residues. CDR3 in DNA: TGTACCTGCGCCAAGAGTTCTCTCTCTGGGGCCAACGTCCTGACTTTC. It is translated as CTCAKSSLSGANVLTF.

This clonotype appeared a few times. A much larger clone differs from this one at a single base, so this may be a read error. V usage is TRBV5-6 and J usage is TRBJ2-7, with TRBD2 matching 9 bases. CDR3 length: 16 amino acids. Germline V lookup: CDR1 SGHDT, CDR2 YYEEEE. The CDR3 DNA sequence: TGTACCAGCAGCTTGCTCGGGGCTAGCGGGACTCGGGAGCAGTACTTC. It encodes CTSSLLGASGTREQYF. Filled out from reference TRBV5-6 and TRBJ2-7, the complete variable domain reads DAGVTQSPTHLIKTRGQQVTLRCSPKSGHDTVSWYQQALGQGPQFIFQYYEEEERQRGNFPDRFSGHQFPNYSSELNVNALLLGDSALYLCTSSLLGASGTREQYFGPGTRLTVT.

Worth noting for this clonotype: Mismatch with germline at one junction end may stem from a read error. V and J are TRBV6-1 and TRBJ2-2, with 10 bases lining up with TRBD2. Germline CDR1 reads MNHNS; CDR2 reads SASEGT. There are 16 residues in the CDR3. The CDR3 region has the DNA TGTGCCAGCAACTCCGGGACTAGCGTTTACACCGGGGGGCTGTTTTTT. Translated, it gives CASNSGTSVYTGGLFF.

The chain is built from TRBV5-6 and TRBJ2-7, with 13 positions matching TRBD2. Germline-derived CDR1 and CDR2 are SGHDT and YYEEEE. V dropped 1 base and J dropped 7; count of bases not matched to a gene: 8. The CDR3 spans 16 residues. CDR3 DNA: TGTGCCAGCAGCTTGCTAGGGACTAGCGGGACTCGGGAGCAGTACTTC. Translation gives CASSLLGTSGTREQYF.

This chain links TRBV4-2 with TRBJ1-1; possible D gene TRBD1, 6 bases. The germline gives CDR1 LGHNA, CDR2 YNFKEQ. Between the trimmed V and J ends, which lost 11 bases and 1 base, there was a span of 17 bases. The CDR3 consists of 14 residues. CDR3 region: CARSWGQGNTEAFF. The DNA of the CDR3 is TGTGCCCGTAGTTGGGGGCAGGGGAACACTGAAGCTTTCTTT.

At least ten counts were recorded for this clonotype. CDR3 region: CASGLEPDSPLHF. In DNA form, the CDR3 reads TGTGCTAGTGGTTTGGAACCCGATTCACCCCTCCACTTT. The gene calls are TRBV12-5 and TRBJ1-6; D is unclear. The V and J ends lost 1 base and 8 bases respectively, with 6 bases between them. Germline loops: CDR1 LGHNT, CDR2 FRNRAP. This CDR3 region has 13 residues.

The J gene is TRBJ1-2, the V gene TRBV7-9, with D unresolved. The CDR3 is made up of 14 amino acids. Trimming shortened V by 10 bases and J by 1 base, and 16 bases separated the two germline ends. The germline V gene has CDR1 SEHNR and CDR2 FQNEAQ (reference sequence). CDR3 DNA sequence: TGTGCCAACAGTACAATCACGATTAACTATGGCTACACCTTC. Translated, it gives CANSTITINYGYTF.

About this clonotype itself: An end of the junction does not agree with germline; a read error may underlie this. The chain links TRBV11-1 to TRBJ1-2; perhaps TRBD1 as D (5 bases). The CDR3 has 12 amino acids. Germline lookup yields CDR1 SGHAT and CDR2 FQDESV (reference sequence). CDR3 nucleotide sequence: TGTGTCAGCAGTCAGGGACGCCGGGGCTACACCTTC. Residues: CVSSQGRRGYTF.

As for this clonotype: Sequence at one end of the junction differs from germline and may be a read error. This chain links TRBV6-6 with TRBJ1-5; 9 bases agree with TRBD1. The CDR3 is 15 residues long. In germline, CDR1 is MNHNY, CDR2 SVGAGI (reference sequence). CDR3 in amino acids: CASSRRQGGNQPQHF. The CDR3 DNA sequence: TGTGCCAGCAGCCGTAGACAGGGGGGCAATCAGCCTCAGCATTTT.

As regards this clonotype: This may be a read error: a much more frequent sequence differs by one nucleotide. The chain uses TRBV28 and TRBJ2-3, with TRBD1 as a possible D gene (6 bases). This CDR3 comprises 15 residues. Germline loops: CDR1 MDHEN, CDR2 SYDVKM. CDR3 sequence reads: CDSSLAGAYTDTQYF. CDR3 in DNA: TGTGACAGCAGTTTAGCAGGGGCCTACACAGATACGCAGTATTTT.

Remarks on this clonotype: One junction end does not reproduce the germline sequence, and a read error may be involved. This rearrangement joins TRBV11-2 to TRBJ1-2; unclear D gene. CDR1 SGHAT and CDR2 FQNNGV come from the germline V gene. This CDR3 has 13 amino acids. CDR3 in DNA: TGTGCCAGCAGCTTGGGCAGGAACTATGGCTGCACCTTC. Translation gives CASSLGRNYGCTF. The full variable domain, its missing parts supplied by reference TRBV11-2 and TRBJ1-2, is EAGVAQSPRYKIIEKRQSVAFWCNPISGHATLYWYQQILGQGPKLLIQFQNNGVVDDSQLPKDRFSAERLKGVDSTLKIQPAKLEDSAVYLCASSLGRNYGCTFGSGTRLTVV.

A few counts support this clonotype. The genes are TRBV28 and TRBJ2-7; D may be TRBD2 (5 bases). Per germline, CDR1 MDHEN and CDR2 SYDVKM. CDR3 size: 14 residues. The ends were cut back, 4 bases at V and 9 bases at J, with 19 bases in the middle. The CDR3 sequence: CASSSPTEGRLQYF. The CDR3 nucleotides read TGTGCCAGCAGTTCCCCAACCGAGGGAAGGTTGCAGTACTTC.